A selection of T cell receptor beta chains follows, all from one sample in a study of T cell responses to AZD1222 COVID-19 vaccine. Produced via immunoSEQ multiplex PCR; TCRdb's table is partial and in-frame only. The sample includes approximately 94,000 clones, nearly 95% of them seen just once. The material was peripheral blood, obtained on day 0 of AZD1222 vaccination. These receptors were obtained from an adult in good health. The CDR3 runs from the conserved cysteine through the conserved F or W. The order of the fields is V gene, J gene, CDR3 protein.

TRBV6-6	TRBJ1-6	CASSPRSVWEQSYNSPLHF
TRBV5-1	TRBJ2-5	CASSLEQGWETQYF
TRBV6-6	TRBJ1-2	CASSVQGLEGYTF
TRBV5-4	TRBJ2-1	CASSWWREGRGKNEQFF
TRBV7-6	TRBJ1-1	CASSLRGTGGTEAFF
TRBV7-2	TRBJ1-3	CASSPGTGSGSRYTIYF
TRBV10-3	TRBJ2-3	CAISSNGLAGSSGATDTQYF
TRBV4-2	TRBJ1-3	CASSQETGRSRNTIYF
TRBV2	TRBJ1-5	CASTGNRDRGFPDF
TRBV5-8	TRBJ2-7	CASSYSGLAGGPATQYF
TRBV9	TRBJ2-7	CASSVDPSLTYEQYF
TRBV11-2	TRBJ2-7	CASSLAGSYGEQYF
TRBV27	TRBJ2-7	CASRLPSYEQYF
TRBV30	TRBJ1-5	CAWSVVGGYQPQHF
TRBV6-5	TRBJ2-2	CASGGTGATGELFF
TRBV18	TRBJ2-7	CASSSGTGTHEQYF
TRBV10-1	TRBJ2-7	CASSGGTPDGEQYF
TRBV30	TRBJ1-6	CAWTLGHLSSYNSPLHF
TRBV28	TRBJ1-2	CASRDNYGYTF
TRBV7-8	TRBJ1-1	CASSQGTGLNTEAFF
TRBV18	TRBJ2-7	CASSRRGQGTYEQYF
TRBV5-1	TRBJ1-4	CASTTDSTREKLFF
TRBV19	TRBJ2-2	CASKSGGTGELFF
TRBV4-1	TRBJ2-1	CASSRGTSGSHEQFF
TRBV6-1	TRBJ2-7	CASSEGGFYEQYF
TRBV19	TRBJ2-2	CASSTYLGGSNTGELFF
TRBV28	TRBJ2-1	CASSPTRGGNEQFF
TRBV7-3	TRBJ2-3	CASSYLSLSGSTDTQYF
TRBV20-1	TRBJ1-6	CSASNLGQAPGPLHF
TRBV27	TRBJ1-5	CASSYGRTGTNQPQHF
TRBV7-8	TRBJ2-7	CASSPGTSGSEQYF
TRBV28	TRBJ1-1	CASTRWIDTEAFF
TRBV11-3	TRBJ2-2	CASSPRTGTGELFF
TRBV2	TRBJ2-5	CASSAQQGAETQYF
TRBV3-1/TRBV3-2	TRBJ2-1	CASSPTRSSYNEQFF
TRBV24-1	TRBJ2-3	CATSDPGTSGIDTQYF
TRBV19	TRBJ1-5	CASSSQGQINQPQHF
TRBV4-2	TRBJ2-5	CASSLGEGETQYF
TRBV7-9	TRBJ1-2	CASSSSGALNYGYTF
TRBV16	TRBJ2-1	CASSQSGLADNEQFF
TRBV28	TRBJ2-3	CASSRDGRGPDTQYF
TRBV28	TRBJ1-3	CASSRGGQGAAGYTIYF
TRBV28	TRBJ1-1	CASSDLQGEIAFF
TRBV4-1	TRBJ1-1	CASSQGALNTEAFF
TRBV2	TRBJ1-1	CASSGGRFEAFF
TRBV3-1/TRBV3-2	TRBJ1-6	CASSLLSGTVKNSPLHF
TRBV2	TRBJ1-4	CASRTGSEKLFF
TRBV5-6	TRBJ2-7	CASSLGGPHYEQYF
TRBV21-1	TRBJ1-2	CASEFQGEAVYGYTF
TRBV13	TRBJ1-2	CASSRAGTTDNYGYTF
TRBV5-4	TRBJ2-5	CASSLDQGETQYF
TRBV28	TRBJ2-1	CASSFHMRDNEQFF